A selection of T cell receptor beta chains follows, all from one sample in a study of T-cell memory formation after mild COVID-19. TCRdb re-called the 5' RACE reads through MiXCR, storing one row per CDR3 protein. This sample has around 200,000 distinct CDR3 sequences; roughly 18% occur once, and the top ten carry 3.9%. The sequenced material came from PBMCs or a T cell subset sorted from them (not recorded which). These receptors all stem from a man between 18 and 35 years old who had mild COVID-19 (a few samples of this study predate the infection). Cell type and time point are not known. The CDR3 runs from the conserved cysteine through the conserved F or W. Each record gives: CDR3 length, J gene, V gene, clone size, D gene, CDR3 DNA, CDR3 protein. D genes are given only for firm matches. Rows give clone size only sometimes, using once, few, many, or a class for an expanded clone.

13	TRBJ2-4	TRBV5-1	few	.	TGCGCCAGCAGCTTGTCAGGGGAAAACATTCAGTACTTC	CASSLSGENIQYF
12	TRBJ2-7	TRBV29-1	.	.	TGCAGCGTTGTAGTCAGTTTGTACGAGCAGTACTTC	CSVVVSLYEQYF
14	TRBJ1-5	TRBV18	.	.	TGTGCCAGCTCACTCGAACAGGTCCCTCAGCCCCAGCATTTT	CASSLEQVPQPQHF
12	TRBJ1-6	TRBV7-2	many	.	TGTGCCAGCAGAGCGCAAGGGTCACCCCTCCACTTT	CASRAQGSPLHF
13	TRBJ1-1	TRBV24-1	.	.	TGTGCCACCAGTGTGGGGTCGAACACTGAAGCTTTCTTT	CATSVGSNTEAFF
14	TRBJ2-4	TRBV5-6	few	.	TGTGCCAGCAGCTGGGCAGGGTCCAAAAACATTCAGTACTTC	CASSWAGSKNIQYF
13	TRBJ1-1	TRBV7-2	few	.	TGTGCCAGCAGCCCCAGCTGGGGGAGGGAAGCTTTCTTT	CASSPSWGREAFF
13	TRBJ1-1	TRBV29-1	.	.	TGCAGCGTAACCGGACAGATGAACACTGAAGCTTTCTTT	CSVTGQMNTEAFF
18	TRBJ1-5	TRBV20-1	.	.	TGCAGTGCTAGAGATCCCATCGGGTTGAACGGCCGCAATCAGCCCCAGCATTTT	CSARDPIGLNGRNQPQHF
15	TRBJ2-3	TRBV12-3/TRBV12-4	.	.	TGTGCCAGCAGTTTCTCGCACATGAGCACAGATACGCAGTATTTT	CASSFSHMSTDTQYF
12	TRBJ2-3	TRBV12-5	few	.	TGTGCTAGTGGTTCACCAGGGGATACGCAGTATTTT	CASGSPGDTQYF
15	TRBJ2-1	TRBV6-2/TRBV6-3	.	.	TGTGCCAGCAGCCCAAGGGGACCGGGCAGGAATGAGCAGTTCTTC	CASSPRGPGRNEQFF
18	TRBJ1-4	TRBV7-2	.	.	TGTGCCAGCAGCTTAAATCCTTACGGCGGCGCAACTAATGAAAAACTGTTTTTT	CASSLNPYGGATNEKLFF
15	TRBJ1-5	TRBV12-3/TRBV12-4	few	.	TGTGCCAGCAAGAGGGGCAGATATAGCAATCAGCCCCAGCATTTT	CASKRGRYSNQPQHF
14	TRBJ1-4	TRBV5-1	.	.	TGCGCCAGCAGTACTAGAGACCTTAATGAAAAACTGTTTTTC	CASSTRDLNEKLFF
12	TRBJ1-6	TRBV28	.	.	TGTGCCAGCGGCCTCCTTAATTCACCCCTCCACTTT	CASGLLNSPLHF
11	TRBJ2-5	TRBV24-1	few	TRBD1	TGTGCCGCCGGACAGGGAGAGACCCAGTACTTC	CAAGQGETQYF
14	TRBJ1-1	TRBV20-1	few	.	TGCAGTGCTGCGGTGGGCAGGACGAACACTGAAGCTTTCTTT	CSAAVGRTNTEAFF
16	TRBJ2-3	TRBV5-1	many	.	TGCGCCAGCAGCGCCTGGGGACGGTCTAGCACAGATACGCAGTATTTT	CASSAWGRSSTDTQYF
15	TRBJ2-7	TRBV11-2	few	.	TGTGCCAGCAGCTTACTGGTCCGGGGAGACGGCGAGCAGTACTTC	CASSLLVRGDGEQYF
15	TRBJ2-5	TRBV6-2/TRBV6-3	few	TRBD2	TGTGCCAGCAGGAGATTTAGCGGGGTCCAAGAGACCCAGTACTTC	CASRRFSGVQETQYF
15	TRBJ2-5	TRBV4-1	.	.	TGCGCCAGCAGCCAGCCGACAGGGAGGGAAGAGACCCAGTACTTC	CASSQPTGREETQYF
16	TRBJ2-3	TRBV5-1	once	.	TGCGCCAGCAGCTTCGGGTCCCAAGCTAGCACAGATACGCAGTATTTT	CASSFGSQASTDTQYF
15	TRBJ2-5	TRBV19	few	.	TGTGCCAGTAGTATAGGAGGCCACCTCTCAGGGACCCAGTACTTC	CASSIGGHLSGTQYF
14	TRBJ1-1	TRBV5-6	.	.	TGTGCCAGCAGGGAGTGGCCGGGAGATACTGAAGCTTTCTTT	CASREWPGDTEAFF
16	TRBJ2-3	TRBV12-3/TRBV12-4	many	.	TGTGCCAGCAGTTTGGGGCCGGACCAAGTCAAGTATACGCAGTATTTT	CASSLGPDQVKYTQYF
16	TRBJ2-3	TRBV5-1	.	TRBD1	TGCGCCAGCAGCTCCCGGACAGGGAGCGTCACAGATACGCAGTATTTT	CASSSRTGSVTDTQYF
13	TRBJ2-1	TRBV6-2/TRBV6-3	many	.	TGTGCCAGCAGTTACAGGGCCTACAATGAGCAGTTCTTC	CASSYRAYNEQFF
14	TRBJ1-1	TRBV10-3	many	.	TGTGCCATCAGTGGAAGGGAGGGGAACACTGAAGCTTTCTTT	CAISGREGNTEAFF
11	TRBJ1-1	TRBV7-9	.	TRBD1	TGTGCCAGCAGCAGCAGGGACAGAGCTTTCTTT	CASSSRDRAFF
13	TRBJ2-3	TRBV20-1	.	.	TGCAGTGCTAGCGGACAGTCCCCAGATACGCAGTATTTT	CSASGQSPDTQYF
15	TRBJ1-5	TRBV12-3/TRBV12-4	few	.	TGTGCCAGCAGTTTATGGCAGGGAAACAATCAGCCCCAGCATTTT	CASSLWQGNNQPQHF
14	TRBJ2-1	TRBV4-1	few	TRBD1	TGCGCCAGCAGCCACGGGACAGGGGAAATTTTTTGGATCTTC	CASSHGTGEIFWIF
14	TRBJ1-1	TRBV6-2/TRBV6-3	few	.	TGTGCCAGCAGTTACCAGGGCTTGAACACTGAAGCTTTCTTT	CASSYQGLNTEAFF